This T cell receptor beta chain was obtained from a study of blood T cell repertoires in COVID-19. The overall study: The origin of the acute and convalescent COVID-19 samples was the United States, Italy and Spain. The cDNA or gDNA used as material had been derived from T cells, B-cell-depleted T cells, or PBMCs.

As handled by the study authors: Reference gene primer amplification gave estimated nucleated cell counts. This table comes from immunoSEQ multiplex PCR, and its TCRdb copy is limited to in-frame clones, with some not included. V and J calls and clone size follow that table, whereas D and trimming were derived from the DNA. The sample yields about 100,000 clones, roughly 90% seen once. Germline CDR1 is SGHDT and CDR2 is YYEEEE. V was pared by 1 base and J by 5 bases, with 15 bases between. The CDR3 contains 15 residues. The clonotype was recovered from a human donor with active COVID-19. The donor label of this sample is uncertain. Sequencing used peripheral blood. The V and J genes are TRBV5-6 and TRBJ1-2, with a possible D match to TRBD1 (5 bases). As DNA, the CDR3 is TGTGCCAGCAGCTTGATCCGACAGAGATGGTATGGCTACACCTTC. Its translation: CASSLIRQRWYGYTF.